Below, 9 T cell receptor beta chains from the same sample are listed, as sequenced in a study of T cell responses to AZD1222 COVID-19 vaccine. This table comes from immunoSEQ multiplex PCR, and its TCRdb copy is limited to in-frame clones, with some not included. The table has 120,000 or so clones, around 90% seen once. Sample: peripheral blood, taken on day 0 of AZD1222 vaccination. These TCRs come from an adult in good health.

The J gene is TRBJ1-2, the V gene TRBV24-1; TRBD1 might be the D (6 bases). Trimming stripped 3 bases from V and 0 bases from J, with 10 bases between. This CDR3 is 15 amino acids long. Germline-derived CDR1 and CDR2 are KGHDR and SFDVKD. CDR3 residues: CATSDGTPANYGYTF. CDR3 bases: TGTGCCACCAGTGATGGGACACCTGCTAACTATGGCTACACCTTC.

This clone occurred once. The gene calls are TRBV5-1 and TRBJ2-2, with a tentative D call TRBD1 (5 bases). Germline CDR1 and CDR2: SGHRS and YFSETQ. The CDR3 runs 18 residues. V gave up 1 base and J gave up 2 bases, with 18 bases separating them. For the CDR3, the DNA is TGCGCCAGCAGCTTGATGGCAGGGTCCCCTTTAAACACCGGGGAGCTGTTTTTT. Residues: CASSLMAGSPLNTGELFF. The entire variable domain, with the rest obtained from reference TRBV5-1 and TRBJ2-2, is as follows: KAGVTQTPRYLIKTRGQQVTLSCSPISGHRSVSWYQQTPGQGLQFLFEYFSETQRNKGNFPGRFSGRQFSNSRSEMNVSTLELGDSALYLCASSLMAGSPLNTGELFFGEGSRLTVL.

V and J are TRBV4-2 and TRBJ1-2; D is unresolved. This CDR3 comprises 14 residues. V was trimmed by 1 base and J by 2 bases, leaving 8 bases between them. Per the germline V gene, CDR1 is LGHNA and CDR2 is YNFKEQ. In DNA form, the CDR3 reads TGTGCCAGCAGCCAAGTTCAGGAAAACTATGGCTACACCTTC. It specifies CASSQVQENYGYTF.

J is TRBJ2-5 and V is TRBV5-6; TRBD1 matches at 11 bases. From germline, CDR1 is SGHDT and CDR2 YYEEEE. V was clipped by 3 bases and J by 5 bases; unmatched bases: 9. The length of the CDR3 is 16 residues. For the CDR3, the DNA is TGTGCCAGCAGCTCAACCGGGACAGGGGGGCCTGAGACCCAGTACTTC. Its translation: CASSSTGTGGPETQYF. Looking up the rest from reference TRBV5-6 and TRBJ2-5 gives the full variable domain: DAGVTQSPTHLIKTRGQQVTLRCSPKSGHDTVSWYQQALGQGPQFIFQYYEEEERQRGNFPDRFSGHQFPNYSSELNVNALLLGDSALYLCASSSTGTGGPETQYFGPGTRLLVL.

This clone was seen only a few times. V gene TRBV7-9 combines with J gene TRBJ2-7, with TRBD2 matching 9 bases. The germline V gene encodes CDR1 SEHNR and CDR2 FQNEAQ (reference sequence). CDR3 size: 16 residues. J lost 4 bases, V lost 6 bases, and 13 bases had no gene match. The CDR3 bases are TGTGCCAGCAGAGGTCCGGGGCTAGCGGGAAGGTACGAGCAGTACTTC. Protein: CASRGPGLAGRYEQYF.

The table lists this clone with a count of one. V gene TRBV9 combines with J gene TRBJ2-7; the match to TRBD1 covers 8 bases. Germline loops: CDR1 SGDLS, CDR2 YYNGEE. The CDR3 runs to 15 residues. The ends lost 3 bases at V and 7 bases at J; junction bases unmatched: 12. The CDR3: CASSGGQDITQEQYF. In DNA, the CDR3 is TGTGCCAGCAGCGGGGGACAGGACATTACGCAGGAGCAGTACTTC.

The V and J genes are TRBV27 and TRBJ1-4; 11 nucleotides match TRBD1. CDR1 is MNHEY and CDR2 is SMNVEV in the germline V gene (reference sequence). The V and J ends lost 2 bases and 6 bases, in that order; junction bases with no gene match: 14. The CDR3 has 19 amino acids. This CDR3 is CASSLLVRTGGADDEKLFF. CDR3 nucleotide sequence: TGTGCCAGCAGTTTACTTGTGAGGACAGGGGGCGCCGACGATGAAAAACTGTTTTTT.

The chain carries TRBV5-1 and TRBJ1-2; D is possibly TRBD1 (5 bases). V lost 4 bases, J lost 4 bases, and 20 bases lay in between. This CDR3 contains 16 residues. The germline V gene encodes CDR1 SGHRS and CDR2 YFSETQ. CDR3 region: CASSQDSPGGSYGYTF. In nucleotides, the CDR3 is TGCGCCAGCAGCCAAGATTCCCCTGGGGGAAGCTATGGCTACACCTTC.

J is TRBJ1-4 and V is TRBV12-3 or TRBV12-4; D gene unclear. V lost 3 bases, J lost 8 bases, and 7 bases lay in between. The CDR3 consists of 12 residues. The CDR3 DNA sequence: TGTGCCAGCAGTTTCTCAGGCGAAAAACTGTTTTTT. Translated, it gives CASSFSGEKLFF.